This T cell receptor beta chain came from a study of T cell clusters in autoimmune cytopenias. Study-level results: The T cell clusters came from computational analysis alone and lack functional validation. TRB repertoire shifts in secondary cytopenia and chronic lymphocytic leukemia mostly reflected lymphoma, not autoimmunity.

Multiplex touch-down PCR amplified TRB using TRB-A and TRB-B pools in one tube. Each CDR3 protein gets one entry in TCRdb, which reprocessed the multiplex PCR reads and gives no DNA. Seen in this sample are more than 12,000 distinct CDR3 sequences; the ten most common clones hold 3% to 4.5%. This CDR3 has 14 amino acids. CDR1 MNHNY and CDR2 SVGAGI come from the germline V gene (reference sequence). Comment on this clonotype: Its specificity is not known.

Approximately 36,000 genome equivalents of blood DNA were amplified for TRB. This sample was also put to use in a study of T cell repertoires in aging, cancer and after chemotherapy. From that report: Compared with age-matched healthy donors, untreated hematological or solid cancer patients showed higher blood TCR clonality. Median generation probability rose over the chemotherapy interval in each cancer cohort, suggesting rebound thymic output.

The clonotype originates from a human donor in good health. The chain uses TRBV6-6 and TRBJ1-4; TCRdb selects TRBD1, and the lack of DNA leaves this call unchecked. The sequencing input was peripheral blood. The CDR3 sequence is CASTKQGAGEKLFF.